This T cell receptor (beta chain) originates from a study of blood T cell repertoires in COVID-19 (dated by TCRdb to about 2020). As for the study more broadly: The collaborator samples originated in the United States, Italy and Spain and spanned the acute and convalescent phases of COVID-19. The material from the prospective study consisted of cDNA or gDNA derived from T cells, B-cell-depleted T cells, or PBMCs. The dataset comprised deeply sampled blood TCRbeta repertoires from subjects exposed to, actively infected with, or recovered from COVID-19. A freely available public database, intended as a resource for researchers studying the immune response to SARS-CoV-2, is where the repertoires were released. The samples were drawn from two sources: the first 160 participants of the ongoing ImmuneRACE study, and 1,000 to 1,500 subjects contributed by 6 global collaborators. Sample metadata almost always included a de-identified subject ID, COVID-19 status, age in years and sex. Where HLA class I and class II types were available, the types were taken from metadata supplied by the sample provider, not from assay-based typing.

What the work shows at the level of the full study, not this receptor alone: How much clinical and demographic metadata was included differed by source and by participant, and the metadata was provided uncurated.

As to this clone: Its antigen has not been determined. There are no base qualities to consult, and no much larger clone falls within one base.

Collaborating institutions collected whole blood in K2EDTA tubes following their own protocols. For TCRbeta analysis, collaborators shipped samples as frozen whole blood, isolated PBMCs, or DNA extracted from either of those sample types. The immunoSEQ Assay, a bias-controlled multiplex PCR, was used to amplify TCRbeta CDR3 regions from genomic DNA. The original pipeline was this. The number of nucleated cells in each sample was estimated from the amplification of reference gene primers within the assay. Sequence reads were collapsed and filtered to measure the absolute abundance of every unique TCRbeta CDR3 rearrangement. For each sample, productive Simpson clonality was calculated as the square root of Simpson's diversity index over productive rearrangements. The clones in this table, taken by TCRdb from immuneACCESS, are in-frame only. Not every clone is retained; where verified, under half of the shortfall comes from an unresolved V gene, and the cause of the rest is unknown. V and J calls and clone size are given by that table; D and trimming were obtained from the DNA. The sample table lists some 170,000 clones, roughly 73% of them with a count of one. Approximately 3% of the sample goes to the ten largest clones.

The source material was peripheral blood. This clonotype originated in an older man with acute or convalescent COVID-19.

Here the CDR3 is given as CASSRTSGSGANVLTF. The DNA sequence follows: TGTGCCAGTAGTCGTACCTCGGGCTCTGGGGCCAACGTCCTGACTTTC. Recombination joined TRBV19 with TRBJ2-6, with no confident D gene call. In the germline V gene (reference sequence), CDR1 corresponds to LNHDA and CDR2 to SQIVND. The CDR3 has 16 amino acids, counting the end cysteine and phenylalanine. Here the CDR3 DNA is all that survives: 48 bases in frame from base 1. Between the V and J ends, shortened by 5 bases and 0 bases respectively, the junction contains 11 bases.